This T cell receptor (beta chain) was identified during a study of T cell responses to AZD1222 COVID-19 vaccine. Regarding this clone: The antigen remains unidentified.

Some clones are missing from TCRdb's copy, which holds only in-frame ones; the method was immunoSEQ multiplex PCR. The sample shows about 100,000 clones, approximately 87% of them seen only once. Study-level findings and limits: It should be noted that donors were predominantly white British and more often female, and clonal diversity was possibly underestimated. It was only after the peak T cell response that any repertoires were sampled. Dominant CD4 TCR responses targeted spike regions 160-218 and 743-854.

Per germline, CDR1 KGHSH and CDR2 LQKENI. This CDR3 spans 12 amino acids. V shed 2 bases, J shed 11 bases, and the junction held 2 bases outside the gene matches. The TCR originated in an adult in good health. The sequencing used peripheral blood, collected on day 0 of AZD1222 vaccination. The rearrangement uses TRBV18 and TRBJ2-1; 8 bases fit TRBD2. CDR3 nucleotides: TGTGCCAGCTCACCAGAGCGGGAGAAGCAGTTCTTC. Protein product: CASSPEREKQFF.